Listed below are T cell receptor beta chains from one sample, sequenced in a study of identifying expanded T cells in peripheral blood. Sequencing used immunoSEQ multiplex PCR; TCRdb keeps in-frame clones, though not all of them. Altogether 45,000 to 60,000 clones are present, roughly four fifths being singletons, with the ten largest covering about a sixth. Material: blood. All receptors come from a person aged 18 to 75 in good health. The conserved cysteine and the conserved F or W are not part of the CDR3 here. Clone sizes are given selectively: once, few, many, or a class where the clone is expanded.

>.|TRBV2
ASRLTGGSGELF
>.|TRBV29-1
SVEGPSGSHEQY
>.|TRBV19
ASSKLAGDTGELF
>few|TRBV7-9
ASSWGFSTDTQY
>.|TRBV10-1
ASSPDRAIGNEQF
>.|TRBV6-5
ASSYGGAENYGYT
>.|TRBV7-9
ASSLRGNNEQY
>.|TRBV11-2
ASSLRAGQGAGGYT
>.|TRBV19
ASRGYRGENTEAF
>.|TRBV7-8
ASSALLRQAIYEQY
>once|TRBV5-1
ASSFNTGRQETQY
>.|TRBV6-1
ASSDTPGSTDTQY
>.|TRBV2
ASSEAGTNYGYT
>once|TRBV7-2
ASSPGGANTEAF
>.|TRBV5-4
ASSLGTGGFQETQY
>.|TRBV27
ASSLYLGLGNQPQH
>.|TRBV5-1
ASRSTSGSTDTQY
>.|TRBV2
ASSGGSNYGYT
>.|TRBV11-3
ASSRTGTGDNEQF
>.|TRBV4-1
ASSPTPRTSQQQY
>once|TRBV28
ASSAKGRKQPQH
>.|TRBV5-1
ASSLGPGNTEAF
>few|TRBV19
ASRAGTSGTRGQF
>.|TRBV18
ASSEEGNQPQH
>.|TRBV7-9
ASSFRQGNEKLF